The 13 T cell receptor beta chains below were found in one sample sequenced in a study of long-term antiretroviral therapy in people with HIV. Investigators performed immunoSEQ version v3.0 at survey level. Repertoires were generated with immunoSEQ multiplex PCR, while TCRdb's copy carries only in-frame clones and drops some. This table holds approximately 35,000 clones, approximately 83% found once. Material: unsorted PBMCs, obtained 2.2 years after starting antiretroviral therapy. The receptors derive from a young man with HIV.

This clone was recorded once. J is TRBJ2-7 and V is TRBV7-2; weak D call: TRBD1 (6 bases). V gave up 3 bases and J gave up 0 bases, with 21 bases separating them. CDR1 is SGHTA, CDR2 FQGNSA, per germline. This CDR3 is 18 amino acids long. The CDR3 DNA is TGTGCCAGCAGCTTGTACCCCGCTGGGGGCCAACCCTCCTACGAGCAGTACTTC. Its translation is CASSLYPAGGQPSYEQYF. The full variable domain, its missing parts supplied by reference TRBV7-2 and TRBJ2-7, is GAGVSQSPSNKVTEKGKDVELRCDPISGHTALYWYRQSLGQGLEFLIYFQGNSAPDKSGLPSDRFSAERTGGSVSTLTIQRTQQEDSAVYLCASSLYPAGGQPSYEQYFGPGTRLTVT.

The CDR3 reads CASSQFHLLAGGGNEQFF. DNA of the CDR3: TGCGCCAGCAGCCAATTCCATCTCCTAGCGGGAGGTGGGAATGAGCAGTTCTTC. This chain uses TRBV4-3 with TRBJ2-1; TRBD2 agrees at 11 bases. Germline assignment: CDR1 LGHNA and CDR2 YSLEER. This CDR3 contains 18 residues. V gave up 2 bases and J gave up 7 bases; unmatched junction bases: 13.

The chain carries TRBV11-2 and TRBJ2-3, with D possibly being TRBD1 or TRBD2 (5 bases each). Germline assignment: CDR1 SGHAT and CDR2 FQNNGV. The CDR3 contains 12 residues. The V gene lost 6 bases and the J gene lost 11 bases, with 15 bases spanning the gap. The CDR3 region is CASSSVGTRQYF. In nucleotides, the CDR3 is TGTGCCAGCAGTAGTGTCGGGACCAGGCAGTATTTT. The full variable domain, in which reference TRBV11-2 and TRBJ2-3 provide the parts outside the CDR3, is EAGVAQSPRYKIIEKRQSVAFWCNPISGHATLYWYQQILGQGPKLLIQFQNNGVVDDSQLPKDRFSAERLKGVDSTLKIQPAKLEDSAVYLCASSSVGTRQYFGPGTRLTVL.

The genes are TRBV11-2 and TRBJ1-1, with a tentative D call TRBD1 (6 bases). The length of the CDR3 is 14 residues. Germline CDR1 is SGHAT and CDR2 is FQNNGV. Trimming took 4 bases from V and 1 from J, leaving 10 bases between them. In DNA form, the CDR3 reads TGTGCCAGCAGCTCTACAGGGCAGAACACTGAAGCTTTCTTT. Encoded protein: CASSSTGQNTEAFF.

The chain has TRBV6-5 and TRBJ2-7; D may be TRBD2 (6 bases). V lost 2 bases, J lost 6 bases, and 11 bases lay in between. The CDR3 runs 13 residues. Germline values: CDR1 MNHEY, CDR2 SVGAGI. The CDR3 region is CASSYAGLGEQYF. The DNA for the CDR3 is TGTGCCAGCAGTTACGCGGGGCTAGGCGAGCAGTACTTC.

The V call is TRBV27, the J call TRBJ2-7, with D unresolved. Germline loops: CDR1 MNHEY, CDR2 SMNVEV (reference sequence). V gave up 2 bases and J gave up 5 bases, with 22 bases separating them. This CDR3 has 17 amino acids. Here the CDR3 DNA reads TGTGCCAGCAGTTTAGGTTGGGTTCCAGTTGTAGCCAACGAGCAGTACTTC. Protein product: CASSLGWVPVVANEQYF.

The chain is built from TRBV27 and TRBJ2-2; possibly TRBD1 for D (5 bases). From germline, CDR1 is MNHEY and CDR2 SMNVEV (reference sequence). CDR3 size: 18 residues. V dropped 1 base and J dropped 2 bases, with 17 bases sitting between them. The chain's CDR3 is CASSLFGIWGPNTGELFF. Written as DNA, the CDR3 is TGTGCCAGCAGTTTATTTGGGATATGGGGCCCCAACACCGGGGAGCTGTTTTTT.

The V and J genes are TRBV7-6 and TRBJ1-6, with D possibly TRBD1 on 5 matching bases. The length of the CDR3 is 14 residues. V was shortened by 1 base and J by 9 bases, with 10 bases between the two germline ends. Germline V gene sequence: CDR1 SGHVS, CDR2 FNYEAQ. CDR3 sequence (DNA): TGTGCCAGCAGCTTAGATGGGAGGGGTTCACCCCTCCACTTT. It specifies CASSLDGRGSPLHF.

V usage is TRBV29-1 and J usage is TRBJ2-7, with D perhaps matching TRBD1 or TRBD2 (5 bases each). With 6 bases removed from V and 0 bases from J, the gap between germline ends came to 9 bases. CDR3 length: 12 residues. Germline values: CDR1 SQVTM, CDR2 ANQGSEA. The CDR3 DNA follows: TGCAGCGTCCGGGACGACTCCTACGAGCAGTACTTC. It is translated as CSVRDDSYEQYF.

The gene calls are TRBV13 and TRBJ2-5; D not resolved. Germline lookup yields CDR1 PRHDT and CDR2 FYEKMQ (reference sequence). The V end lost 6 bases, the J end lost 9 bases, and 14 bases lay between the germline ends. The CDR3 consists of 12 residues. The CDR3 coding sequence is TGTGCCAGCAGTAAAGAGGTTGGATCCCAGTACTTC. This codes for CASSKEVGSQYF.

The chain has TRBV28 and TRBJ2-7; D may correspond to TRBD1 or TRBD2 (5 bases each). The CDR3 is made up of 14 amino acids. Germline lookup yields CDR1 MDHEN and CDR2 SYDVKM. With 1 base removed from V and 9 bases from J, the gap between germline ends came to 16 bases. In DNA, the CDR3 is TGTGCCAGCAGTTTATTAACAGGTTCCCGGGGGCAGTACTTC. It encodes CASSLLTGSRGQYF.

CDR3 sequence: CASSVDTSGVRQFF. The CDR3, as DNA: TGTGCCAGCAGCGTAGACACTAGCGGGGTACGGCAGTTCTTC. This chain joins TRBV9 and TRBJ2-1; 10 bases match TRBD2. The trim removed 0 bases at V and 12 bases at J, leaving 6 bases unmatched. From germline, CDR1 is SGDLS and CDR2 YYNGEE. There are 14 residues in the CDR3.

The rearrangement uses TRBV5-6 and TRBJ2-3; 9 bases fit TRBD1. The ends lost 2 bases at V and 4 bases at J; junction bases unmatched: 2. The germline V gene has CDR1 SGHDT and CDR2 YYEEEE. The CDR3 has 14 amino acids. CDR3 in DNA: TGTGCCAGCAGCTTTGGACAGGGGCCAGATACGCAGTATTTT. Its protein product is CASSFGQGPDTQYF.